This T cell receptor (beta chain) was captured in a study of blood T cells in healthy people across ages. Looking at the study overall: Using template switching, researchers captured about one barcoded beta molecule for each two T cells.

The amount of total RNA extracted per sample was at least 6 micrograms. Combining a sample-barcoded 5' primer with a J-beta primer mix, a second PCR ran for 7 to 11 cycles. From the 5' RACE reads, TCRdb called clonotypes with MiXCR, one entry per CDR3 protein. The sample has some 1,000,000 distinct CDR3 sequences; under 30% are singletons. This clonotype was seen a handful of times. Its specificity is unknown. Regarding the study as a whole: A roughly linear age-dependent decrease characterized TCR beta diversity per million T cells.

V gave up 9 bases and J gave up 2 bases, with 16 bases separating them. CDR3 length: 14 amino acids. Separately, the same data were catalogued under a study of T cells of mothers and their children.

This receptor was obtained from a girl aged 2 to 9 in good health. Sequenced: blood. The rearrangement uses TRBV12-3 or TRBV12-4 and TRBJ2-5, with D possibly matching TRBD1 (6 bases). This CDR3 reads CASRDTGSQETQYF. The CDR3 region has the DNA TGTGCCAGTAGGGACACAGGGTCGCAAGAGACCCAGTACTTC.